This TCR beta chain appears in the sequencing data of a study of OX40 agonist ivuxolimab in advanced cancers. Across the whole study: The eligibility criteria allowed prior anti-PD-1, anti-PD-L1 or anti-CTLA-4 therapy, and around 38% had some.

TCRdb's copy holds only in-frame clones and misses some; the assay was immunoSEQ multiplex PCR. The table includes approximately 27,000 clones, over 75% detected once. The CDR3 runs 16 residues. Trimming took 5 bases from V and 1 from J, leaving 17 bases between them. Looked up from germline, CDR1 is SEHNR and CDR2 is FQNEAQ (reference sequence). The study's findings and limits: Among T cells, CD8+ cells averaged more expanded clones than CD4+ cells.

This clone was picked up one time. Its matching antigen is unknown. The chain recombines TRBV7-9 with TRBJ2-5; D might be TRBD1 or TRBD2, each matching 7 bases. The sample consisted of CD4+ or CD8+ T cells sorted from blood, taken in a trial of the OX40 agonist ivuxolimab. The origin of this receptor is an adult with an advanced solid tumor such as melanoma, head and neck, liver or kidney cancer. Here the CDR3 reads CASSPTGEGSQETQYF. CDR3 DNA: TGTGCCAGCAGCCCTACAGGGGAGGGTAGCCAAGAGACCCAGTACTTC. Looking up the rest from reference TRBV7-9 and TRBJ2-5 gives the full variable domain: DTGVSQNPRHKITKRGQNVTFRCDPISEHNRLYWYRQTLGQGPEFLTYFQNEAQLEKSRLLSDRFSAERPKGSFSTLEIQRTEQGDSAMYLCASSPTGEGSQETQYFGPGTRLLVL.